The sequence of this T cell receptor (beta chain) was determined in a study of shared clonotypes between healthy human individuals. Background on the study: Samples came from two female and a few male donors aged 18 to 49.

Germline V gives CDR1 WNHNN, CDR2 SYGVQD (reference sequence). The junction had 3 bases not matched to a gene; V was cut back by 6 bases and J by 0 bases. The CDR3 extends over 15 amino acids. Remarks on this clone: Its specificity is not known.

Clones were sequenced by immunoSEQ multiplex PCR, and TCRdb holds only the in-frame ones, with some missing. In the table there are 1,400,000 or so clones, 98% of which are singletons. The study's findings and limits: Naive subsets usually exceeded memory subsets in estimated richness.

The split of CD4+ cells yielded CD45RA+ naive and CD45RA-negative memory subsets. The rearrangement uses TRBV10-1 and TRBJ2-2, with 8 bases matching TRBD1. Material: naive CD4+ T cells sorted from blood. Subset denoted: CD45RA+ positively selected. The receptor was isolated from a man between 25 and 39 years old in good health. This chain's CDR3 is CASRRDRTNTGELFF. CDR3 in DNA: TGCGCCAGCAGGAGGGACAGGACGAACACCGGGGAGCTGTTTTTT.